This T cell receptor (beta chain) was identified during a study of shared clonotypes between healthy human individuals. At the level of the study: A couple of female and a few male donors aged 18 to 49 were enrolled.

CD8 memory was a combination of CD45RO+ cells and CCR7-negative CD45RA+ TemRA cells. Turning to this clone: The antigen remains unidentified.

J lost 3 bases, V lost 4 bases, and 10 bases had no gene match. This CDR3 is built from 16 residues. Germline V gives CDR1 SEHNR, CDR2 FQNEAQ (reference sequence). Study outcomes and limitations: Generation probabilities of non-shared clonotypes were lower (relative to those shared by all four donors).

The input for sorted-subset replicate PCRs was approximately 190 ng DNA, 25,000 to 30,000 T cell genomes. Clones were sequenced by immunoSEQ multiplex PCR, and TCRdb holds only the in-frame ones, with some missing. In the table there are about 92,000 clones, 60% to 75% of which are singletons. Sequencing was done on a sample of memory CD8+ T cells sorted from blood. The sample's subset: CD45RO+ cells pooled with CCR7-negative TemRA cells. The receptor comes from a man aged 25-40 years in good health. This rearrangement joins TRBV7-9 to TRBJ2-7, with TRBD2 matching 9 bases. Written as DNA, the CDR3 is TGTGCCAGCAGCTCCCTGGGGGGGACTAGCTTCTACGAGCAGTACTTC. Translating gives CASSSLGGTSFYEQYF.